The 2 T cell receptor beta chains below come from one sample, sequenced in a study of blood T cells in healthy people across ages. PCR was performed a second time for about 7 to 11 cycles using a sample-barcoded 5' primer and a J-beta primer mix. Each CDR3 protein is one row after TCRdb ran MiXCR on the 5' RACE reads. This sample has 1.5 million to 2 million distinct CDR3 sequences, with roughly 30% found just once. The sequenced material came from blood. The receptors come from a woman aged 25 to 39 in good health.

The J gene is TRBJ2-5, the V gene TRBV20-1; D possibly corresponds to TRBD2 (6 bases). Trimming removed 0 bases at V and 4 bases at J, with 21 bases between. CDR1 and CDR2 (germline): DFQATT, SNEGSKA (reference sequence). The CDR3 has 17 amino acids. CDR3 in amino acids: CSARDALRLGGGETQYF. In DNA, the CDR3 is TGCAGTGCTAGAGATGCTTTAAGGTTGGGGGGAGGAGAGACCCAGTACTTC.

The chain uses TRBV29-1 and TRBJ2-1, with unresolved D. This CDR3 has 12 residues. Between the trimmed V and J ends, which lost 6 bases and 3 bases, there was a span of 9 bases. Germline V gene data show CDR1 as SQVTM and CDR2 as ANQGSEA. The CDR3 spells CSVLTSYNEQFF. The CDR3 region has the DNA TGCAGCGTCTTAACAAGCTACAATGAGCAGTTCTTC.